Listed below are T cell receptor beta chains from one sample, sequenced in a study of blood T cell repertoires in COVID-19. Sequenced by immunoSEQ multiplex PCR; TCRdb stores in-frame clones only, minus some. The data hold 20,000 to 30,000 clones, with 90% observed a single time. Sequencing was done on a sample of peripheral blood. All receptors come from a man aged 65 to 85 with acute or convalescent COVID-19. Each CDR3 is given with its conserved first and last residue. The D gene is left open where the match is weak.

v_call | d_call | cdr3_aa
TRBV9 | NA | CASSVEAGDGTPLHF
TRBV3-1/TRBV3-2 | TRBD1 | CASSLQGARDEQYF
TRBV19 | NA | CASSIGLGLNYGYTF
TRBV20-1 | TRBD1 | CSASGDRWDQPQHF
TRBV18 | TRBD2 | CASSPRTAGVTGELFF
TRBV4-2 | NA | CASSQDNRGYNEQFF
TRBV11-2 | NA | CASSLGQGGSYNEQFF
TRBV11-2 | TRBD1 | CASSRGQRNSYEQYF
TRBV28 | NA | CASRSGRSGNQPQHF
TRBV6-5 | NA | CASSRQNTEAFF
TRBV19 | NA | CASSIVGSSNTDTQYF
TRBV5-1 | NA | CASYLERGTEAFF
TRBV28 | NA | CASSVTGGGGYTF
TRBV18 | NA | CASSLPGPQETQYF
TRBV7-7 | NA | CASSLGVAGETDTQYF
TRBV28 | TRBD1 | CASSWDRDNSPLHF
TRBV7-2 | NA | CASSPGQPGNTIYF
TRBV4-2 | TRBD1 | CASSQDRTGAGQPQHF
TRBV7-9 | NA | CASSPPGGSTSGNTIYF
TRBV12-3/TRBV12-4 | NA | CASNQAGNTIYF
TRBV19 | TRBD1 | CASSIETGGAFYGYTF
TRBV4-2 | NA | CASSQVTGYTEAFF
TRBV6-1 | TRBD2 | CASSETSGRGRSGELFF
TRBV7-2 | TRBD1 | CASSLQPLQGAGEGTEAFF
TRBV5-1 | TRBD1 | CASSLAGQGDQPQHF
TRBV28 | NA | CASHRRGQAQETQYF
TRBV7-7 | TRBD2 | CASSPNPGTSVGEQFF
TRBV19 | NA | CASSHREGVGELFF
TRBV7-2 | NA | CASSLVAGLGSYNEQFF
TRBV5-4 | NA | CASSLDSSYGYTF
TRBV7-2 | NA | CASSLAGGPQGNYGYTF
TRBV28 | NA | CASLAGLGQPQHF
TRBV11-2 | NA | CASSPIYGTEAFF
TRBV3-1/TRBV3-2 | NA | CASRGWDDDTGELFF
TRBV2 | NA | CASSLLIANTGELFF
TRBV7-9 | NA | CASSSGVSNQPQHF